This T cell receptor (beta chain) stems from a study of blood T cell repertoires in COVID-19. Study information: Acute and convalescent COVID-19 samples came from the United States, Italy and Spain. The analysed material was cDNA or gDNA that came from T cells, B-cell-depleted T cells, or PBMCs.

Enrolled during active infection, Seattle patients were then followed longitudinally. Original data processing: Reference gene primer amplification in the assay estimated nucleated cell counts. This table comes from immunoSEQ multiplex PCR, and its TCRdb copy is limited to in-frame clones, with some not included. V and J calls and clone size follow that table, whereas D and trimming were derived from the DNA. The table records 85,000 to 100,000 clones, almost 90% of them present only once. The CDR3 is 12 residues long. V was cut by 4 bases and J by 4 bases, with 5 bases left in between. Germline CDR1 reads SGHAT; CDR2 reads FQNNGV.

Sequenced input: peripheral blood. This TCR was sampled from a man aged 45-60 years with COVID-19, enrolled during active disease. The gene calls are TRBV11-2 and TRBJ1-3; D is ambiguous. This chain's CDR3 is CASSYSGNTIYF. CDR3 coding DNA: TGTGCCAGCAGCTACTCCGGAAACACCATATATTTT.